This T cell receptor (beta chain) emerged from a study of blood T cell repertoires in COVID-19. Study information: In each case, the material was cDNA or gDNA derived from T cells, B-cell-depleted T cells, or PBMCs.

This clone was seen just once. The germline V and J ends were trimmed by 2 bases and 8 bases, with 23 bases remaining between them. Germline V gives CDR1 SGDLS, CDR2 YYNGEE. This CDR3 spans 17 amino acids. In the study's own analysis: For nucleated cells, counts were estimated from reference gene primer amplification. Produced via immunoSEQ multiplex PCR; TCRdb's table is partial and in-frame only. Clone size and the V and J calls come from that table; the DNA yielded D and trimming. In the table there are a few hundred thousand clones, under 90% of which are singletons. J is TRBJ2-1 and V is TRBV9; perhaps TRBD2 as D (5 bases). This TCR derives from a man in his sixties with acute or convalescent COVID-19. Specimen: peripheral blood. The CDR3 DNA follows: TGTGCCAGCAGCGTGTCGTGGGGAGCGGAACAAACCTATGAGCAGTTCTTC. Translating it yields CASSVSWGAEQTYEQFF.